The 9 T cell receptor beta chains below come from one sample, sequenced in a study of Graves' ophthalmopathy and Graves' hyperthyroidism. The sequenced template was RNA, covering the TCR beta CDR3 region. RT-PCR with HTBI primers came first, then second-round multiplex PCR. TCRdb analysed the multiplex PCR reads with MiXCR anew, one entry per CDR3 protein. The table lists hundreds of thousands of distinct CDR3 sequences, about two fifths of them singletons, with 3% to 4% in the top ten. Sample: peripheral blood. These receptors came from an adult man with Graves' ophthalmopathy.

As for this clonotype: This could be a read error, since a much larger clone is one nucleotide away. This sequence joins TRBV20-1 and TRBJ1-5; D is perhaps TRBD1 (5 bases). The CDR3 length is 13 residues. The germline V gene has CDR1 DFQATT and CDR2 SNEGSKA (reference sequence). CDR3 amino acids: CSAPDSSNQPRHF. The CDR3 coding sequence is TGCAGTGCTCCCGACAGTAGCAATCAGCCCCGGCATTTT.

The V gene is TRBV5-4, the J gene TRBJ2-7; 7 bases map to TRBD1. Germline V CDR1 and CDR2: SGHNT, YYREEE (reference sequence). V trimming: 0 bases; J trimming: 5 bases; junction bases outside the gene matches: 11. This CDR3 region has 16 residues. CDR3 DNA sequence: TGTGCCAGCAGCTTGGGGGGTGGGGGACAGCATAACGAGCAGTACTTC. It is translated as CASSLGGGGQHNEQYF.

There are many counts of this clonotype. The CDR3 loop is CASSLSAGLGTGELFF. For the CDR3, the DNA is TGTGCCAGCAGCTTATCTGCGGGCTTGGGCACCGGGGAGCTGTTTTTT. The chain carries TRBV7-9 and TRBJ2-2, with a possible D match to TRBD2 (5 bases). The V gene's germline CDR1 is SEHNR and CDR2 FQNEAQ (reference sequence). This CDR3 region has 16 residues. V lost 2 bases and J lost 4, with 14 bases in between.

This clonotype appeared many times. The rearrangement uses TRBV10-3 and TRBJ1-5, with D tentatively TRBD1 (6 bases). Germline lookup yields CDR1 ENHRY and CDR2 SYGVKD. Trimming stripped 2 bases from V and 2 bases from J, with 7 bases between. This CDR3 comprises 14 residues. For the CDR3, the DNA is TGTGCCATCAGTGAGAGGGGGGGCAATCAGCCCCAGCATTTT. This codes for CAISERGGNQPQHF.

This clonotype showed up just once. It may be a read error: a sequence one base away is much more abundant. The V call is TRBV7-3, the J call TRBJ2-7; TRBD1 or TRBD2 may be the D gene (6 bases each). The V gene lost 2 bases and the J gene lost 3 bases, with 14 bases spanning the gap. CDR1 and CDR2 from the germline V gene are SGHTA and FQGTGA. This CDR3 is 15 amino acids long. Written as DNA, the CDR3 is TGTGCCAGCAGCTTAGCTCCGGGGGCTATCTACGAGCAGTACTTC. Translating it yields CASSLAPGAIYEQYF.

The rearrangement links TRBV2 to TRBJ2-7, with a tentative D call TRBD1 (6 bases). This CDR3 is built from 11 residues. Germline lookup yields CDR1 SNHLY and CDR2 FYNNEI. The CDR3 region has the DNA TGTGCTAGCTTGACAGGAGGCGAGCAGTACTTC. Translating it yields CASLTGGEQYF.

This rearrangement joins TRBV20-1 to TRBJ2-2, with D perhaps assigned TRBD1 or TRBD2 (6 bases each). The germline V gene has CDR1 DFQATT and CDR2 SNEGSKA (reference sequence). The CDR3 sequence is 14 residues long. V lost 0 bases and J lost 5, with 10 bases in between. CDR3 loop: CSAREGGGTGELFF. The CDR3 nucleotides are TGCAGTGCTAGAGAGGGGGGCGGAACCGGGGAGCTGTTTTTT.

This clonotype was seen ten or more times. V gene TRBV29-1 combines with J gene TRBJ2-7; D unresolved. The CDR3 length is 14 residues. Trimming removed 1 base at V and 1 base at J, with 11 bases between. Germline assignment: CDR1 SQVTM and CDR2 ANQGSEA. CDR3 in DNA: TGCAGCGTTGAAGGCCACAGTGAATCCTACGAGCAGTACTTC. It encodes CSVEGHSESYEQYF.

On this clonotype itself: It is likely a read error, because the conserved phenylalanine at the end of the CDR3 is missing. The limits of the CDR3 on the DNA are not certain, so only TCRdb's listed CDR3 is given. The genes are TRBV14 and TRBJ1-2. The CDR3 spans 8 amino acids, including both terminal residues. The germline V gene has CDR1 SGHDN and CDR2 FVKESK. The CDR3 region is CASSQVGA.